This is a list of T cell receptor beta chains from one sample in a study of early T cells in non-severe SARS-CoV-2 infection. TCRdb recomputed calls from the 5' RACE reads with MiXCR, one row per CDR3 protein. The table shows about 43,000 distinct CDR3 sequences, with approximately 11% occurring only once. Sequencing used whole blood. The receptors were gathered from an adult who was a healthcare worker with PCR-confirmed SARS-CoV-2 infection or an uninfected control (not recorded which). Each CDR3 is given with its conserved first and last residue. D genes are given only for firm matches. Clone size, where shown, is once, few, many, or a class for clones that have expanded.

V gene	J gene	clone size	D gene	CDR3 DNA	CDR3 protein
TRBV5-4	TRBJ2-2	NA	NA	TGTGCCAGCAGCTTTTTCGGCCCGAACACCGGGGAGCTGTTTTTT	CASSFFGPNTGELFF
TRBV10-3	TRBJ2-5	few	TRBD2	TGTGCCACCGCCGACTCTTCAGGGAGGGAAGGGACCCAGTACTTC	CATADSSGREGTQYF
TRBV20-1	TRBJ2-2	NA	NA	TGCAGTGCTAGATCGGACACCGGGGAGCTGTTTTTT	CSARSDTGELFF
TRBV19	TRBJ2-1	NA	NA	TGTGCCAGTAGTATTCAGGCAGGGGGGTCATACAATGAGCAGTTCTTC	CASSIQAGGSYNEQFF
TRBV11-2	TRBJ2-7	NA	NA	TGTGCCAGCAGCTTGAGGGGAAGAGGCTCCTACGAGCAGTACTTC	CASSLRGRGSYEQYF
TRBV24-1	TRBJ2-2	many	NA	TGTGCCACCAGTGAGGGACATGATTACACCGGGGAGCTGTTTTTT	CATSEGHDYTGELFF
TRBV7-3	TRBJ2-5	many	TRBD2	TGTGCCAGCAGCTTAGGTCTAGCGGGGGTAGAGACCCAGTACTTC	CASSLGLAGVETQYF
TRBV29-1	TRBJ2-5	few	NA	TGCAGCGTTGAACTGCTAGACCAAGAGACCCAGTACTTC	CSVELLDQETQYF
TRBV3-1	TRBJ2-3	NA	NA	TGTGCCAGCAGCCAAGATGCGGGGATGGGAGATACGCAGTATTTT	CASSQDAGMGDTQYF
TRBV7-2	TRBJ1-1	many	NA	TGTGCCAGCAGCTTATACGGGGTGAACACTGAAGCTTTCTTT	CASSLYGVNTEAFF
TRBV29-1	TRBJ2-2	many	NA	TGCAGCGTTGGGTGGGGTTTCGGGGAGCTGTTTTTT	CSVGWGFGELFF
TRBV4-1	TRBJ1-4	NA	NA	TGCGCCAGCAGCCAAGGGTACAGTTCTGCAACTAATGAAAAACTGTTTTTT	CASSQGYSSATNEKLFF
TRBV7-8	TRBJ1-1	few	NA	TGTGCCAGCAGCGCTGGGGGGGGCCGCCGAGCTTTCTTT	CASSAGGGRRAFF
TRBV18	TRBJ2-7	NA	NA	TGTGCCAGCTCTCCCCCCAGGGGCCAGGACGAGCAGTACTTC	CASSPPRGQDEQYF
TRBV11-1	TRBJ1-2	few	NA	TGTGCCAGCAGCTGGAGAGGCAACTATGGCTACACCTTC	CASSWRGNYGYTF
TRBV29-1	TRBJ2-3	many	TRBD2	TGCAGCGTTGCTGCGGGGGGCCGCCCAGATACGCAGTATTTT	CSVAAGGRPDTQYF
TRBV5-1	TRBJ1-2	NA	NA	TGCGCCAGCAGCTTCGGGGACTCAATGATCTATGGCTACACCTTC	CASSFGDSMIYGYTF
TRBV29-1	TRBJ2-4	many	NA	TGCAGCGCCGCGGTCCAGGGAAACATTCAGTACTTC	CSAAVQGNIQYF
TRBV29-1	TRBJ1-1	many	NA	TGCAGCACTAAGGGCCCTGGGAGTGCGGGGTACACTGAAGCTTTCTTT	CSTKGPGSAGYTEAFF
TRBV14	TRBJ1-6	many	TRBD1	TGTGCCAGCAGCCAAGCTCGACAGGGGGTTTCACCCCTCCACTTT	CASSQARQGVSPLHF
TRBV30	TRBJ1-5	many	NA	TGTGCCTGGAGTAGGCAGGCGGCGCGGCCCCAGCATTTT	CAWSRQAARPQHF
TRBV7-2	TRBJ1-1	few	NA	TGTGCCAGTAGGAGGGACAAGGGGGAAGCTTTCTTT	CASRRDKGEAFF
TRBV5-4	TRBJ1-1	few	TRBD1	TGTGCCAGCAGCCCTACAGGGGTCATGAACACTGAAGCTTTCTTT	CASSPTGVMNTEAFF
TRBV12-3/TRBV12-4	TRBJ1-5	many	TRBD1	TGTGCCAGCAGTGGACAGGGGTTCGTCGAGAATCAGCCCCAGCATTTT	CASSGQGFVENQPQHF
TRBV11-2	TRBJ2-3	NA	NA	TGTGCCAGCAGCTCCCTGCCCGCTAGCACAGATACGCAGTATTTT	CASSSLPASTDTQYF
TRBV10-3	TRBJ2-1	NA	TRBD2	TGTGCCATCGGGACTAGCGGGGGGGAATTTTCAAATGAGCAGTTCTTC	CAIGTSGGEFSNEQFF
TRBV7-6	TRBJ2-3	many	TRBD1	TGTGCCAGCAGCTTAGCAGGGGGCGGCCCAGATACGCAGTATTTT	CASSLAGGGPDTQYF
TRBV6-2/TRBV6-3	TRBJ2-3	NA	NA	TGTGCCAGCAGTTGGGACCTCACAGATACGCAGTATTTT	CASSWDLTDTQYF
TRBV12-3/TRBV12-4	TRBJ2-3	few	TRBD2	TGTGCCAGCAGTTTGACTAGCGGGGGTGGCACAGATACGCAGTATTTT	CASSLTSGGGTDTQYF
TRBV7-9	TRBJ2-3	few	TRBD2	TGTGCCAGCACTCCCCGGGTAGCGGGGTTCTCAGATACGCAGTATTTT	CASTPRVAGFSDTQYF
TRBV12-3/TRBV12-4	TRBJ2-1	many	NA	TGTGCCAGCACCGACCCAGGCGAGAGCTCCTACAATGAGCAGTTCTTC	CASTDPGESSYNEQFF
TRBV20-1	TRBJ2-5	few	TRBD2	TGCAGTGCTACTCCACTAGCGCGAGAGACCCAGTACTTC	CSATPLARETQYF
TRBV10-3	TRBJ2-7	many	NA	TGTGCCATCAGGCCCTACACCACCTACGAGCAGTACTTC	CAIRPYTTYEQYF
TRBV5-5	TRBJ1-5	NA	TRBD1	TGTGCCAGCAGCGTAGGGACAGGGTCGATTCAGCCCCAGCATTTT	CASSVGTGSIQPQHF
TRBV19	TRBJ2-7	many	TRBD1	TGTGCCAGTAGTATTCGGTCGGACAGGGGCTACGAGCAGTACTTC	CASSIRSDRGYEQYF
TRBV3-1	TRBJ1-3	many	NA	TGTGCCAGCAGCCAAAGAGGCAGCTCTGGAAACACCATATATTTT	CASSQRGSSGNTIYF
TRBV2	TRBJ1-5	NA	NA	TGTGCCAGCAGTGAATACAGGGCTGGTCAGCCCCAGCATTTT	CASSEYRAGQPQHF
TRBV7-2	TRBJ2-1	NA	NA	TGTGCCAGCAGCTTAATGGGGGGAGGGCAGTTCTTC	CASSLMGGGQFF
TRBV6-1	TRBJ2-1	few	NA	TGTGCCAGCAGTGAGGGACCAGAAATGACCCAGTTCTTC	CASSEGPEMTQFF
TRBV5-4	TRBJ1-2	few	NA	TGTGCCAACACCCCGCCATGGGCCCGAGACGACTATGGCTACACCTTC	CANTPPWARDDYGYTF
TRBV5-6	TRBJ1-1	many	NA	TGTGCCAGCAGCCCGGACAGACCGGGCACTGAAGCTTTCTTT	CASSPDRPGTEAFF
TRBV7-2	TRBJ2-7	few	NA	TGTGCCAGCAGCTTGAGGGGGGGATTCGGCTCGTACTTC	CASSLRGGFGSYF
TRBV10-3	TRBJ1-5	NA	TRBD1	TGTGCCAGCGGACAGGGCTTCCAGCCCCAGCATTTT	CASGQGFQPQHF
TRBV20-1	TRBJ2-1	many	TRBD2	TGCAGTGCTAGAACCCCCGGGACTAGCACAACAGGCCTCTACAATGAGCAGTTCTTC	CSARTPGTSTTGLYNEQFF
TRBV6-2/TRBV6-3	TRBJ2-7	few	NA	TGTGCCAGCAGCCTCCGTTTGGCCTGGGACGAGCAGTACTTC	CASSLRLAWDEQYF
TRBV7-2	TRBJ2-5	few	NA	TGTGCCAGCAGCTTCTCGGGTCGGGAGACCCAGTACTTC	CASSFSGRETQYF